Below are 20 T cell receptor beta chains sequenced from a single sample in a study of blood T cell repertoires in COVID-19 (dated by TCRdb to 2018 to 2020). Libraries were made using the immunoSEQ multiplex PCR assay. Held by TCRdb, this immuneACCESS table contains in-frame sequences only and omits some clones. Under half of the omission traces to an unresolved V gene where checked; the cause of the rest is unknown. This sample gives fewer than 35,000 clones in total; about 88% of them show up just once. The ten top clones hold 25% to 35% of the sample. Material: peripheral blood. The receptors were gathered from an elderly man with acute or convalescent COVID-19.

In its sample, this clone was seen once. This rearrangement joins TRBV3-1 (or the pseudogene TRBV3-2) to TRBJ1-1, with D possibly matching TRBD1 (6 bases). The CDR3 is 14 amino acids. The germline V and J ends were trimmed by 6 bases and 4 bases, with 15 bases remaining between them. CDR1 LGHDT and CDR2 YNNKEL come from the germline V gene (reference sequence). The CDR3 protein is CASSREGGGTEAFF. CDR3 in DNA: TGTGCCAGCAGTCGCGAGGGAGGGGGCACTGAAGCTTTCTTT.

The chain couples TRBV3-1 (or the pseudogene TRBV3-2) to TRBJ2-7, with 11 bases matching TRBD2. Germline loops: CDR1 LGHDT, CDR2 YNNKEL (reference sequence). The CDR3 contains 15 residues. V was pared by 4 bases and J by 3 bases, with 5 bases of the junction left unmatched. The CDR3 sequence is CASSPRTSGHYEQYF. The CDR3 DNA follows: TGTGCCAGCAGCCCCCGGACTAGCGGGCACTACGAGCAGTACTTC.

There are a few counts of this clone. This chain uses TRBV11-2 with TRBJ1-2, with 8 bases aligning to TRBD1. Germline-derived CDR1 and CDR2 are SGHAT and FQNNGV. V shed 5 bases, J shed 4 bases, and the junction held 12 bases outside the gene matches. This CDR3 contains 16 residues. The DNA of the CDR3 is TGTGCCAGCAGCCCAAGGGACAGGTCAAGGGGCTATGGCTACACCTTC. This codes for CASSPRDRSRGYGYTF.

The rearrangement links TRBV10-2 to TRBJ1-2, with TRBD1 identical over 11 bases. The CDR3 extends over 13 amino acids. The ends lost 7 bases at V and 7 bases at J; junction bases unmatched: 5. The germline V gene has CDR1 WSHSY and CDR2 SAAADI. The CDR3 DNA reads TGCGCCAGCAACGGACAGGGGGCGCTTGGCTACACCTTC. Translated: CASNGQGALGYTF.

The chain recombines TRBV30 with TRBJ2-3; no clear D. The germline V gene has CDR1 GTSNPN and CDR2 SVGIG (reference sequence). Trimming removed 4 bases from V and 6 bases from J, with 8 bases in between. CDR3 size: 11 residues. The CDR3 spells CAWMTWDTQYF. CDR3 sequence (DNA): TGTGCCTGGATGACATGGGATACGCAGTATTTT.

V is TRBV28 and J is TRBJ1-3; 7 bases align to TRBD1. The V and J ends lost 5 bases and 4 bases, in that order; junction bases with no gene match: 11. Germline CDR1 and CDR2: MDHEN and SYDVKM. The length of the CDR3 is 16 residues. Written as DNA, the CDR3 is TGTGCCAGCAGTCCCCCGGGACAGACGAGAGGAAACACCATATATTTT. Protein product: CASSPPGQTRGNTIYF.

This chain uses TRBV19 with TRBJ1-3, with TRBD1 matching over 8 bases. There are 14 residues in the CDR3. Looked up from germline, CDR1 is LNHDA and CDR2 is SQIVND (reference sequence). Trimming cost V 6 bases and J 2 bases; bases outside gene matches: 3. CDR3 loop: CASRPRGPGNTIYF. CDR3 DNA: TGTGCCAGTAGGCCCAGGGGGCCTGGAAACACCATATATTTT.

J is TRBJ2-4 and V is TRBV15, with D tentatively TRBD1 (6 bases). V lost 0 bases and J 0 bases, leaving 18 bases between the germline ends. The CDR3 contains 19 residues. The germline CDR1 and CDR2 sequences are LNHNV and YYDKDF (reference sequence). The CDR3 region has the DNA TGTGCCACCAGCAGAGACCACAGGGAGAGATCGTTAGCCAAAAACATTCAGTACTTC. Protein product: CATSRDHRERSLAKNIQYF. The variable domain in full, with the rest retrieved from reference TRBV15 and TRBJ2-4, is DAMVIQNPRYQVTQFGKPVTLSCSQTLNHNVMYWYQQKSSQAPKLLFHYYDKDFNNEADTPDNFQSRRPNTSFCFLDIRSPGLGDTAMYLCATSRDHRERSLAKNIQYFGAGTRLSVL.

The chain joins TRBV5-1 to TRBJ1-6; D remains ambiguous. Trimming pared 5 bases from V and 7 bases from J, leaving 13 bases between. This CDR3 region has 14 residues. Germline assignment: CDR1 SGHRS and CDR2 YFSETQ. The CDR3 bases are TGCGCCAGCAGGAGAACAGAAACAAATTCACCCCTCCACTTT. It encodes CASRRTETNSPLHF.

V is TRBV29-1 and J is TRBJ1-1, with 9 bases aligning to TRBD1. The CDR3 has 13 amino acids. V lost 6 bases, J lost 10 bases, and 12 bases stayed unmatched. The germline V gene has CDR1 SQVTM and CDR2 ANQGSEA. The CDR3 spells CSVDPGQGSGAFF. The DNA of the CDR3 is TGCAGCGTGGATCCGGGACAGGGTTCGGGAGCTTTCTTT.

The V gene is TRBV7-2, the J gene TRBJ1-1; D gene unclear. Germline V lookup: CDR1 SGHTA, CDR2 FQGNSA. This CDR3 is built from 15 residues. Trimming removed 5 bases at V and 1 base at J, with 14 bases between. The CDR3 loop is CASSKRPPPNTEAFF. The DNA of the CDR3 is TGTGCCAGCAGCAAGCGTCCCCCGCCGAACACTGAAGCTTTCTTT.

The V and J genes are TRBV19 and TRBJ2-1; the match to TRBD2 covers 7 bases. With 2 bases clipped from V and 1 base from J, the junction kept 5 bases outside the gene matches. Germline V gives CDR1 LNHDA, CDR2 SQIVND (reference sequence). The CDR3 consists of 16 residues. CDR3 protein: CASSILAAPSYNEQFF. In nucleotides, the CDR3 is TGTGCCAGTAGTATACTAGCGGCCCCTTCCTACAATGAGCAGTTCTTC.

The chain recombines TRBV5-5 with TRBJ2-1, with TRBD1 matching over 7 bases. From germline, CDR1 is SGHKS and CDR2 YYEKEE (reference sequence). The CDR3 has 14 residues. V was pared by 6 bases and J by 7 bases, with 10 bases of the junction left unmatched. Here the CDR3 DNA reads TGTGCCAGCACCTATAACAGGGGAAAAAATGAGCAGTTCTTC. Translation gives CASTYNRGKNEQFF.

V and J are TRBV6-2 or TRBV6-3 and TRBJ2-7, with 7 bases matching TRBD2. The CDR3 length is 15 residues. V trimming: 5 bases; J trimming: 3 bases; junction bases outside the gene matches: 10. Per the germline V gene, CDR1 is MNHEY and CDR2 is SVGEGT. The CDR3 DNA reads TGTGCCAGCAGTACGACTAGCATGGTTTACTACGAGCAGTACTTC. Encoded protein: CASSTTSMVYYEQYF.

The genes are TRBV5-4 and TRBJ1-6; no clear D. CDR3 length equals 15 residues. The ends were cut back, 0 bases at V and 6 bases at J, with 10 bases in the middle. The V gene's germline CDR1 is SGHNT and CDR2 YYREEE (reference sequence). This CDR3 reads CASSLGAGLNSPLHF. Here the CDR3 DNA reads TGTGCCAGCAGCTTGGGCGCAGGTCTTAATTCACCCCTCCACTTT.

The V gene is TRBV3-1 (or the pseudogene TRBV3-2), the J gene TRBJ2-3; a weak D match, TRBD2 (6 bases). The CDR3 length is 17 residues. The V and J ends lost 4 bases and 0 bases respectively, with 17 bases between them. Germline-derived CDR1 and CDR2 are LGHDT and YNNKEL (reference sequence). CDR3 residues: CASSLVTGGMSTDTQYF. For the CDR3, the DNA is TGTGCCAGCAGCCTCGTGACCGGAGGGATGAGCACAGATACGCAGTATTTT.

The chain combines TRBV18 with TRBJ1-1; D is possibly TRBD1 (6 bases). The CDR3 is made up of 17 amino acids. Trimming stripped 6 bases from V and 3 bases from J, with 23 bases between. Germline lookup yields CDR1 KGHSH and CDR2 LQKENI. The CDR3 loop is CASSPFMQQGWDTEAFF. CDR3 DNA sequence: TGTGCCAGCTCCCCCTTCATGCAACAGGGTTGGGACACTGAAGCTTTCTTT.

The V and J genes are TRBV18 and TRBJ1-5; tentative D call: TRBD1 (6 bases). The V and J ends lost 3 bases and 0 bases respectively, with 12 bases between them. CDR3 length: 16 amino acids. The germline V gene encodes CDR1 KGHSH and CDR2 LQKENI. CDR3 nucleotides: TGTGCCAGCTCACCTGGAGCGGGGGCTAGCAATCAGCCCCAGCATTTT. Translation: CASSPGAGASNQPQHF.

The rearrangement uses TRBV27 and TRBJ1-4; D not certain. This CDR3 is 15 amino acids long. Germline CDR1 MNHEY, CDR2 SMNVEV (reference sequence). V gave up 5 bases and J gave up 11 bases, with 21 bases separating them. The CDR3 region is CASSPNGEGVDKLFF. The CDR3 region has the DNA TGTGCCAGCAGTCCCAATGGGGAGGGTGTGGATAAACTGTTTTTT.

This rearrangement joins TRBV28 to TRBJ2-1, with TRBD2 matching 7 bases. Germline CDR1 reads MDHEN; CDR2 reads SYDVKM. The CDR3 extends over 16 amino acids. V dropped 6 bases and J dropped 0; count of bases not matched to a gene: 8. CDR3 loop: CASSLLGGSSYNEQFF. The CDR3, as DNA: TGTGCCAGCAGCCTCCTCGGCGGGAGCTCCTACAATGAGCAGTTCTTC. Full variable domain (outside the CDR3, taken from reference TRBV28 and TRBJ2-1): DVKVTQSSRYLVKRTGEKVFLECVQDMDHENMFWYRQDPGLGLRLIYFSYDVKMKEKGDIPEGYSVSREKKERFSLILESASTNQTSMYLCASSLLGGSSYNEQFFGPGTRLTVL.